Listed here is a single T cell receptor (beta chain). Its cognate antigen is unknown. This sample was included in a study of cytomegalovirus exposure and HLA in healthy donors. General observations from the study: Across donors, sequencing depth was assumed by presence/absence analyses to be roughly uniform. Published work reported that the classifier diagnosed cytomegalovirus status with high specificity and sensitivity.

V lost 3 bases to trimming and J lost 6 bases, with 12 bases between them. The CDR3 spans 14 residues. Looked up from germline, CDR1 is MNHNS and CDR2 is SASEGT. With 60 Vbeta and 13 Jbeta primers, the PCR was carried out. Profiled with immunoSEQ multiplex PCR; TCRdb holds only in-frame clones, not every one. Found here are about 110,000 clones, about 79% of them singletons; the top ten hold 3%. The sequenced sample was PBMCs. This clonotype was sampled from a woman between 18 and 30 years old in good health and CMV-seropositive. This chain uses TRBV6-1 with TRBJ1-5, with D possibly being TRBD1 (6 bases). The CDR3: CASSDPGEGQPQHF. The CDR3 DNA reads TGTGCCAGCAGTGACCCAGGGGAGGGTCAGCCCCAGCATTTT.